Presented here are 14 T cell receptor beta chains from one specimen sequenced in a study of radiotherapy plus CTLA-4 blockade in lung cancer. Assay used: immunoSEQ multiplex PCR; TCRdb lists only in-frame clones, some missing. The sample carries roughly 63,000 clones, approximately 67% recorded once. Here the sequenced sample was peripheral blood, taken from a patient treated with radiotherapy plus ipilimumab. These receptors were taken from a human donor with non-small cell lung cancer whose response to radiotherapy plus ipilimumab could not be evaluated.

V gene TRBV19 combines with J gene TRBJ1-2; 11 bases line up with TRBD1. The CDR3 length is 17 residues. Looked up from germline, CDR1 is LNHDA and CDR2 is SQIVND (reference sequence). The ends lost 7 bases at V and 2 bases at J; junction bases unmatched: 12. The CDR3 is CASNFSDRGRRNYGYTF. For the CDR3, the DNA is TGTGCCAGTAATTTCTCGGACAGGGGGCGTCGGAACTATGGCTACACCTTC.

The rearrangement joins TRBV30 to TRBJ2-5; TRBD1 matches at 7 bases. In germline, CDR1 is GTSNPN, CDR2 SVGIG (reference sequence). V trimming: 0 bases; J trimming: 7 bases; junction bases outside the gene matches: 5. The CDR3 spans 13 residues. CDR3 nucleotide sequence: TGTGCCTGGAGTGTAGGGGGCGGCGGGACCCAGTACTTC. This sequence encodes CAWSVGGGGTQYF.

This chain connects TRBV7-7 to TRBJ2-3, with D hard to call. Between the trimmed V and J ends, which lost 5 bases and 2 bases, there was a span of 8 bases. The length of the CDR3 is 13 residues. Germline V gene data show CDR1 as SSHAT and CDR2 as FNYEAQ (reference sequence). The CDR3 DNA reads TGTGCCAGCAGCCCGGTCGTCACAGATACGCAGTATTTT. Its translation: CASSPVVTDTQYF.

The V call is TRBV6-1, the J call TRBJ1-5; weak D call: TRBD1 (6 bases). In germline, CDR1 is MNHNS, CDR2 SASEGT. This CDR3 has 13 residues. V was clipped by 5 bases and J by 4 bases, with 9 bases between them. The CDR3 here is CASSSDRNQPQHF. The CDR3 bases are TGTGCCAGCAGTAGCGACAGGAATCAGCCCCAGCATTTT.

This sequence joins TRBV7-2 and TRBJ1-5; D is unresolved. The length of the CDR3 is 13 residues. The germline V gene has CDR1 SGHTA and CDR2 FQGNSA. Trimming took off 5 bases at V and 4 bases at J, with 9 bases between the two ends. The CDR3 loop is CASSPTENQPQHF. For the CDR3, the DNA is TGTGCCAGCAGCCCCACGGAGAATCAGCCCCAGCATTTT.

As for this clone: The same CDR3 also results from other DNA sequences found in this sample. V gene TRBV28 combines with J gene TRBJ2-7; 8 bases are shared with TRBD2. Germline V gene lookup returns CDR1 MDHEN and CDR2 SYDVKM. V was pared by 0 bases and J by 4 bases, with 8 bases of the junction left unmatched. The CDR3 extends over 16 amino acids. CDR3 residues: CASSLWRGARSYEQYF. The CDR3 DNA reads as TGTGCCAGCAGTTTATGGCGGGGGGCACGGAGTTACGAGCAGTACTTC.

This clone has just a few counts. Germline and junction disagree at one end, which may indicate a read error. The rearrangement uses TRBV4-1 and TRBJ1-4, with 12 bases aligning to TRBD1. CDR3 length: 17 amino acids. Germline V gene sequence: CDR1 MGHRA, CDR2 YSYEKL. This CDR3 reads CASTQGTGGVGYEKLFF. The CDR3 bases are TGCGCCAGCACCCAAGGGACAGGGGGCGTTGGGTATGAAAAACTGTTTTTT.

DNA for the CDR3: TGTGCCAGCAGCTTTAAGGGCTTGCACAGGGGGCTCCGATCACCCCTCCACTTT. Amino acids: CASSFKGLHRGLRSPLHF. The chain is built from TRBV5-6 and TRBJ1-6; 9 bases are shared with TRBD1. Germline V gives CDR1 SGHDT, CDR2 YYEEEE. CDR3 length equals 18 residues. Trimming cost V 2 bases and J 10 bases; bases outside gene matches: 16.

This rearrangement joins TRBV28 to TRBJ1-2; 9 nucleotides line up with TRBD1. This CDR3 comprises 16 residues. Per the germline V gene, CDR1 is MDHEN and CDR2 is SYDVKM. V shed 2 bases, J shed 8 bases, and the junction held 12 bases outside the gene matches. The CDR3 sequence is CASSLGTGTGSKGYTF. CDR3 coding DNA: TGTGCCAGCAGTTTAGGGACCGGGACAGGGAGTAAGGGCTACACCTTC.

This clone has a single count. This chain joins TRBV7-9 and TRBJ1-2; possibly TRBD1 for D (5 bases). Germline V gene sequence: CDR1 SEHNR, CDR2 FQNEAQ (reference sequence). The CDR3 contains 14 residues. The V end lost 3 bases, the J end lost 8 bases, and 16 bases lay between the germline ends. CDR3 coding DNA: TGTGCCAGCAGCTTTGGCCAGGGTCGGGAGGGCTACACCTTC. As protein: CASSFGQGREGYTF.

This rearrangement joins TRBV7-3 to TRBJ2-7; D perhaps matches TRBD2 (5 bases). Trimming took 5 bases from V and 0 from J, leaving 8 bases between them. Germline values: CDR1 SGHTA, CDR2 FQGTGA. The CDR3 sequence is 13 residues long. Here the CDR3 reads CASSSGSSYEQYF. The CDR3 DNA reads as TGTGCCAGCAGCAGTGGGAGCTCCTACGAGCAGTACTTC.

This clone has more than one count but fewer than ten. CDR3 nucleotides: TGTGCCAGCAGCGCGGGACTGAACTCTGGAAACACCATATATTTT. Amino acid sequence: CASSAGLNSGNTIYF. This chain uses TRBV2 with TRBJ1-3, with D possibly being TRBD1 (5 bases). V dropped 6 bases and J dropped 0 bases, with 12 bases sitting between them. Per the germline V gene, CDR1 is SNHLY and CDR2 is FYNNEI. The CDR3 has 15 residues.

The chain recombines TRBV5-4 with TRBJ2-3; 10 bases map to TRBD2. The CDR3 is 16 residues long. V shed 0 bases and J 2 bases; nucleotides not matched to a gene: 3. CDR1 is SGHNT and CDR2 is YYREEE in the germline V gene (reference sequence). DNA for the CDR3: TGTGCCAGCAGCTTGGTAGCGGGAGGAAACACAGATACGCAGTATTTT. Its translation is CASSLVAGGNTDTQYF.

This clone was found a few times. The chain links TRBV7-2 to TRBJ2-2; 9 bases align to TRBD2. The CDR3 has 17 residues. Trimming cost V 3 bases and J 1 base; bases outside gene matches: 6. The V gene's germline CDR1 is SGHTA and CDR2 FQGNSA. CDR3 loop: CASSFPSGAMNTGELFF. DNA for the CDR3: TGTGCCAGCAGCTTCCCTAGCGGGGCCATGAACACCGGGGAGCTGTTTTTT.